Below, 12 T cell receptor beta chains from the same sample are listed, as sequenced in a study of cytomegalovirus exposure and HLA in healthy donors (dated by TCRdb to about 2017). Receptor amplification or capture employed the immunoSEQ multiplex PCR assay. For the multiplex PCR, a mixture combining 60 forward primers for TCR Vbeta segments and 13 reverse primers for TCR Jbeta segments was used. The source is immuneACCESS, and TCRdb retained only in-frame sequences with V and J called. Part of the clones is not carried over; for the studies checked, unresolved V genes explain less than half of this, and the remainder is unexplained. This sample holds roughly 200,000 clones; about 89% were observed only once. Over 0.95% of the sample is in the top ten clones. The sample was PBMCs. Source of these receptors: a young woman in good health and CMV-seronegative.

J is TRBJ2-7 and V is TRBV7-6; 10 nucleotides agree with TRBD2. V lost 4 bases, J lost 2 bases, and 8 bases stayed unmatched. The CDR3 totals 16 residues. Germline CDR1 and CDR2: SGHVS and FNYEAQ. As DNA, the CDR3 is TGTGCCAGCAGCTCCCGGGCCGGGACTAGCGCCTACGAGCAGTACTTC. Its translation is CASSSRAGTSAYEQYF.

The gene calls are TRBV7-9 and TRBJ1-1, with unresolved D. The germline gives CDR1 SEHNR, CDR2 FQNEAQ (reference sequence). V lost 1 base to trimming and J lost 1 base, with 10 bases between them. CDR3 length: 15 amino acids. As DNA, the CDR3 is TGTGCCAGCAGCTTAGTCGAAACTGGGAACACTGAAGCTTTCTTT. It codes for CASSLVETGNTEAFF.

This rearrangement joins TRBV15 to TRBJ1-4, with 7 bases lining up with TRBD1. Germline trimming cut 1 base from V and 0 bases from J; bases unmatched to any gene: 8. This CDR3 has 18 amino acids. The germline V gene has CDR1 LNHNV and CDR2 YYDKDF (reference sequence). The CDR3 region has the DNA TGTGCCACCAGCAGAGGGGGTTACAGGGGCTCAACTAATGAAAAACTGTTTTTT. Encoded protein: CATSRGGYRGSTNEKLFF.

The chain has TRBV5-6 and TRBJ2-1; 7 bases are a match to TRBD1. Trimming at V came to 4 bases and at J to 0 bases, leaving 4 bases not matched to a gene. CDR1 is SGHDT and CDR2 is YYEEEE in the germline V gene. This CDR3 has 15 residues. The DNA for the CDR3 is TGTGCCAGCAGCCTGGGACAGCTCTCCTACAATGAGCAGTTCTTC. The encoded protein is CASSLGQLSYNEQFF.

V and J are TRBV5-1 and TRBJ2-7, with TRBD1 matching over 7 bases. The CDR3 is made up of 14 amino acids. The V gene end was trimmed by 4 bases and the J gene end by 2 bases; junction bases not matched to a gene: 6. In germline, CDR1 is SGHRS, CDR2 YFSETQ. The CDR3 sequence: CASSVGTVTYEQYF. The CDR3 nucleotides are TGCGCCAGCAGCGTAGGGACAGTAACCTACGAGCAGTACTTC.

V usage is TRBV6-1 and J usage is TRBJ1-6, with TRBD1 matching over 10 bases. V was pared by 5 bases and J by 8 bases, with 6 bases of the junction left unmatched. The germline CDR1 and CDR2 sequences are MNHNS and SASEGT. The CDR3 is made up of 15 amino acids. CDR3 DNA sequence: TGTGCCAGCAGTTCCCGGGACAGGGGTGATTCACCCCTCCACTTT. Translating it yields CASSSRDRGDSPLHF.

This clone has more than one count but fewer than ten. V usage is TRBV13 and J usage is TRBJ1-2; D remains ambiguous. Trimming took 6 bases from V and 0 from J, leaving 5 bases between them. The CDR3 totals 12 residues. Per the germline V gene, CDR1 is PRHDT and CDR2 is FYEKMQ (reference sequence). The CDR3 here is CASSPANYGYTF. In DNA, the CDR3 is TGTGCCAGCAGTCCCGCTAACTATGGCTACACCTTC.

The rearrangement uses TRBV7-9 and TRBJ2-3; D might be TRBD2 (5 bases). The CDR3 is 15 amino acids. Trimming pared 5 bases from V and 4 bases from J, leaving 16 bases between. CDR1 SEHNR and CDR2 FQNEAQ come from the germline V gene (reference sequence). The CDR3 DNA is TGTGCCAGCAGCGGAATTGCACGGGGTCCAGATACGCAGTATTTT. It encodes CASSGIARGPDTQYF.

This sequence joins TRBV4-2 and TRBJ2-2; 7 positions match TRBD2. Germline loops: CDR1 LGHNA, CDR2 YNFKEQ. Losses at the gene ends were 1 base for V and 4 bases for J; bases not matched to a gene: 18. The CDR3 is 20 amino acids. CDR3 nucleotide sequence: TGTGCCAGCAGCCAAGTTCACGGGGCTCCAGGACTAGTCCTCACCGGGGAGCTGTTTTTT. Protein: CASSQVHGAPGLVLTGELFF.

The V and J genes are TRBV7-9 and TRBJ1-4; TRBD1 might be the D (5 bases). Germline loops: CDR1 SEHNR, CDR2 FQNEAQ (reference sequence). This CDR3 is 14 amino acids long. The germline V and J ends were trimmed by 5 bases and 7 bases, with 14 bases remaining between them. CDR3 in DNA: TGTGCCAGCAGCCGGGGGTGGAGTGGTGAAAAACTGTTTTTT. As protein: CASSRGWSGEKLFF.

The V call is TRBV6-1, the J call TRBJ2-5; TRBD2 matches at 10 bases. The end of the DNA is better explained by TRBJ2-7, so the J call may be wrong. Per the germline V gene, CDR1 is MNHNS and CDR2 is SASEGT. The CDR3 sequence is 14 residues long. This CDR3 reads CASIAGTSDYEQYF. The CDR3 DNA sequence: TGTGCCAGCATCGCCGGGACTAGCGATTACGAGCAGTACTTC.

This chain joins TRBV14 and TRBJ2-2, with TRBD1 as a possible D gene (6 bases). Trimming stripped 4 bases from V and 6 bases from J, with 15 bases between. The germline CDR1 and CDR2 sequences are SGHDN and FVKESK. This CDR3 spans 15 amino acids. The CDR3 DNA is TGTGCCAGCAGCCCCTGGACAGTGACGTCCGGGGAGCTGTTTTTT. Translating gives CASSPWTVTSGELFF.